A single sample is the source of the 3 T cell receptor beta chains below, sequenced in a study of T cell clonotyping in hematopoietic cell transplantation. The table came from immunoSEQ multiplex PCR; TCRdb's copy has only in-frame clones and leaves some out. The sample consists of some 30,000 clones, around 95% of them appearing once. The material sequenced was peripheral blood mononuclear cells. These receptors were obtained from a middle-aged man in good health. Some clones in this sample may be carry-over from other donors' samples.

This rearrangement joins TRBV30 to TRBJ1-5; D possibly corresponds to TRBD1 (6 bases). V was clipped by 2 bases and J by 1 base, with 12 bases between them. Germline loops: CDR1 GTSNPN, CDR2 SVGIG (reference sequence). The CDR3 length is 15 residues. In nucleotides, the CDR3 is TGTGCCTGGAGTAAAGGACAGATAAGCAATCAGCCCCAGCATTTT. The encoded protein is CAWSKGQISNQPQHF.

The chain couples TRBV9 to TRBJ1-1; 9 positions match TRBD1. Looked up from germline, CDR1 is SGDLS and CDR2 is YYNGEE. The CDR3 is 16 amino acids. J gave up 4 bases and V 3 bases, and 10 bases lay outside the gene matches. CDR3 region: CASSEKAGTGFTEAFF. The CDR3 DNA is TGTGCCAGCAGCGAAAAAGCCGGGACAGGGTTCACTGAAGCTTTCTTT.

The V gene is TRBV7-6, the J gene TRBJ2-1; 7 nucleotides agree with TRBD2. The V and J ends lost 3 bases and 5 bases, in that order; junction bases with no gene match: 7. Looked up from germline, CDR1 is SGHVS and CDR2 is FNYEAQ. This CDR3 contains 15 residues. The CDR3, as DNA: TGTGCCAGCAGCTTGGGGCTAGCGGTGAACAATGAGCAGTTCTTC. It specifies CASSLGLAVNNEQFF.